This T cell receptor beta chain was retrieved from a study of untreated major depressive disorder. TCRdb's copy holds only in-frame clones and misses some; the assay was immunoSEQ multiplex PCR. Here the sample spans approximately 25,000 clones, roughly nine tenths being singletons. Comment on this clone: Its antigen is currently unknown.

Germline V gene data show CDR1 as KGHSH and CDR2 as LQKENI. CDR3 length: 15 amino acids. The V end was cut by 2 bases, the J end by 5 bases, with 16 bases between. Around 31 ml of peripheral blood was collected per donor. Study outcomes and limitations: CD4+ T cells from depressed patients used TRBV05-01 (Vbeta 5.1) more often than controls.

The chain joins TRBV18 to TRBJ2-7; a weak D match, TRBD2 (6 bases). The sample consisted of CD4+ T cells from PBMCs. This TCR was recovered from a woman aged 25 to 45 with major depressive disorder. The CDR3 protein is CASSPSLGGLNEQYF. CDR3 sequence (DNA): TGTGCCAGCTCACCATCCCTTGGAGGGCTAAACGAGCAGTACTTC.